These 32 T cell receptor beta chains were all obtained from the same sample, sequenced in a study of T cells in tuberculosis. Time point indicated: new active TB diagnosis, blood taken before or within 7 days of starting treatment. Sequencing used immunoSEQ multiplex PCR; TCRdb keeps in-frame clones, though not all of them. The sample gives about 35,000 clones, 80% to 95% of which show up once; 10% to 12% is in the top ten. The sequencing here drew on PBMCs, taken at tuberculosis diagnosis. These receptors all come from an adult with tuberculosis.

V usage is TRBV7-6 and J usage is TRBJ2-3, with 11 bases lining up with TRBD2. The V gene end was trimmed by 6 bases and the J gene end by 1 base; junction bases not matched to a gene: 15. There are 19 residues in the CDR3. CDR1 is SGHVS and CDR2 is FNYEAQ in the germline V gene. This CDR3 is CASSFFLAGGSHGTDTQYF. CDR3 nucleotides: TGTGCCAGCAGTTTCTTTCTAGCGGGAGGATCCCACGGCACAGATACGCAGTATTTT. The complete variable domain, with remaining parts taken from reference TRBV7-6 and TRBJ2-3, reads GAGVSQSPRYKVTKRGQDVALRCDPISGHVSLYWYRQALGQGPEFLTYFNYEAQQDKSGLPNDRFSAERPEGSISTLTIQRTEQRDSAMYRCASSFFLAGGSHGTDTQYFGPGTRLTVL.

This clone was detected only once. This chain connects TRBV7-9 to TRBJ1-2; 7 positions match TRBD1. The CDR3 runs to 14 residues. Germline CDR1 is SEHNR and CDR2 is FQNEAQ (reference sequence). The V gene end was trimmed by 5 bases and the J gene end by 3 bases; junction bases not matched to a gene: 6. DNA of the CDR3: TGTGCCAGCAGCCCGTGGGACAGCTACTATGGCTACACCTTC. As protein: CASSPWDSYYGYTF.

This chain joins TRBV4-1 and TRBJ2-4, with a weak D call TRBD1 (6 bases). Germline V gene sequence: CDR1 MGHRA, CDR2 YSYEKL. Between the trimmed V and J ends, which lost 2 bases and 1 base, there was a span of 15 bases. CDR3 length: 17 amino acids. The CDR3 bases are TGCGCCAGCAGCCAACCCACAGGGTATGGCGCCAAAAACATTCAGTACTTC. It codes for CASSQPTGYGAKNIQYF.

The chain is built from TRBV5-6 and TRBJ2-7; D is possibly TRBD2 (6 bases). CDR1 is SGHDT, CDR2 YYEEEE, per germline. This CDR3 contains 15 residues. Trimming removed 5 bases from V and 7 bases from J, with 22 bases in between. The CDR3 nucleotides read TGTGCCAGCAGAAGATCGGCTAGCGCCCCGGGGGAGCAGTACTTC. It specifies CASRRSASAPGEQYF.

The V call is TRBV30, the J call TRBJ2-3; D not resolved. V lost 2 bases and J 5 bases, leaving 8 bases between the germline ends. The CDR3 totals 12 residues. The germline CDR1 and CDR2 sequences are GTSNPN and SVGIG (reference sequence). CDR3 nucleotide sequence: TGTGCCTGGAGTCGCGATTTAGATACGCAGTATTTT. It yields the protein CAWSRDLDTQYF.

This clone was seen once. The V and J genes are TRBV9 and TRBJ2-2; no reliable D call. The CDR3 is 16 amino acids. V was trimmed by 3 bases and J by 7 bases, leaving 19 bases between them. CDR1 and CDR2 from the germline V gene are SGDLS and YYNGEE. The CDR3 protein is CASSETGSSFVGELFF. As DNA, the CDR3 is TGTGCCAGCAGCGAGACCGGGTCTAGTTTCGTCGGGGAGCTGTTTTTT.

The chain employs TRBV19 and TRBJ1-5; 8 nucleotides line up with TRBD1. Unmatched junction bases numbered 5, after V lost 6 bases and J lost 1 base. CDR3 length: 15 residues. Germline V lookup: CDR1 LNHDA, CDR2 SQIVND (reference sequence). CDR3 loop: CASRPQGASNQPQHF. CDR3 nucleotides: TGTGCCAGTAGACCCCAGGGGGCAAGCAATCAGCCCCAGCATTTT.

The chain carries TRBV11-2 and TRBJ2-7, with 15 bases that match TRBD2. Losses at the gene ends were 4 bases for V and 11 bases for J; bases not matched to a gene: 6. CDR1 SGHAT and CDR2 FQNNGV come from the germline V gene. The CDR3 has 14 amino acids. The CDR3 DNA reads as TGTGCCAGCAGCTCGGGACTAGCGGGAGGAGGCGAGTACTTC. Protein product: CASSSGLAGGGEYF.

V gene TRBV25-1 combines with J gene TRBJ1-6; 7 bases fit TRBD1. V was clipped by 11 bases and J by 5 bases; unmatched bases: 12. The CDR3 contains 15 residues. The V gene's germline CDR1 is MGHDK and CDR2 SYGVNS. CDR3 sequence (DNA): TGTGCCGGCGCCCTGGGCAGGGGGAATAATTCACCCCTCCACTTT. This codes for CAGALGRGNNSPLHF.

V gene TRBV29-1 combines with J gene TRBJ2-2, with 9 bases matching TRBD2. Trimming cost V 4 bases and J 5 bases; bases outside gene matches: 8. There are 15 residues in the CDR3. Germline CDR1 and CDR2: SQVTM and ANQGSEA. CDR3: CSVGEGLAQTGELFF. The CDR3 nucleotides read TGCAGCGTTGGGGAAGGACTAGCGCAGACCGGGGAGCTGTTTTTT.

This chain links TRBV30 with TRBJ1-2; 7 nucleotides match TRBD1. With V trimmed by 0 bases and J by 5 bases, 9 bases remained unmatched. The CDR3 is 15 residues long. Germline values: CDR1 GTSNPN, CDR2 SVGIG (reference sequence). The CDR3 nucleotides are TGTGCCTGGAGTGTACAGGGGCTGGGGATTTATGGCTACACCTTC. It specifies CAWSVQGLGIYGYTF.

This clone was seen once. V gene TRBV2 combines with J gene TRBJ2-6, with D maybe TRBD2 (5 bases). This CDR3 is 14 amino acids long. CDR1 is SNHLY, CDR2 FYNNEI, per germline. Trimming cost V 6 bases and J 9 bases, with 15 bases left between them. CDR3 DNA: TGTGCCAGCAGGGTCGACCGGGGTATCAACGTCCTGACTTTC. It translates to CASRVDRGINVLTF.

The chain employs TRBV5-6 and TRBJ2-7, with 15 bases matching TRBD2. CDR1 and CDR2 from the germline V gene are SGHDT and YYEEEE. J gave up 0 bases and V 6 bases, and 10 bases lay outside the gene matches. The CDR3 consists of 18 residues. The CDR3 bases are TGTGCCAGCAACAAGGGACTAGCGGGGGGTTGGAGCTCCTACGAGCAGTACTTC. Its protein is CASNKGLAGGWSSYEQYF.

This chain uses TRBV2 with TRBJ1-1; the match to TRBD1 covers 11 bases. Looked up from germline, CDR1 is SNHLY and CDR2 is FYNNEI. The length of the CDR3 is 15 residues. The V gene end was trimmed by 4 bases and the J gene end by 3 bases; junction bases not matched to a gene: 4. The CDR3 protein is CASSGTGGRDTEAFF. DNA of the CDR3: TGTGCCAGCAGTGGGACAGGGGGCCGGGACACTGAAGCTTTCTTT. The whole variable domain, remainder taken from reference TRBV2 and TRBJ1-1, is EPEVTQTPSHQVTQMGQEVILRCVPISNHLYFYWYRQILGQKVEFLVSFYNNEISEKSEIFDDQFSVERPDGSNFTLKIRSTKLEDSAMYFCASSGTGGRDTEAFFGQGTRLTVV.

Only a few counts were recorded for this clone. J is TRBJ2-2 and V is TRBV19, with 11 bases matching TRBD2. This CDR3 is built from 15 residues. J was trimmed by 3 bases and V by 5 bases; bases with no gene match: 2. The germline V gene has CDR1 LNHDA and CDR2 SQIVND (reference sequence). The CDR3 sequence is CASSLLAGDTGELFF. The CDR3 DNA is TGTGCCAGTAGTCTACTAGCGGGAGACACCGGGGAGCTGTTTTTT.

The chain couples TRBV7-2 to TRBJ1-2; 9 positions match TRBD1. V was pared by 5 bases and J by 6 bases, with 10 bases of the junction left unmatched. CDR3 length: 15 amino acids. Germline V gene sequence: CDR1 SGHTA, CDR2 FQGNSA. The chain's CDR3 is CASSLSLTGGDGYTF. CDR3 coding DNA: TGTGCCAGCAGCCTATCTCTCACAGGGGGCGATGGCTACACCTTC.

This rearrangement joins TRBV30 to TRBJ2-5, with D possibly matching TRBD2 (5 bases). CDR1 and CDR2 (germline): GTSNPN, SVGIG (reference sequence). Trimming removed 5 bases at V and 1 base at J, with 8 bases between. This CDR3 comprises 12 residues. This CDR3 is CAWGGSQETQYF. DNA for the CDR3: TGTGCCTGGGGCGGGTCCCAAGAGACCCAGTACTTC.

This rearrangement joins TRBV5-1 to TRBJ2-3, with D maybe TRBD2 (6 bases). The CDR3 loop spans 14 amino acids. Germline CDR1 reads SGHRS; CDR2 reads YFSETQ. V was cut by 8 bases and J by 6 bases, with 19 bases left in between. In nucleotides, the CDR3 is TGCGCCAGTCGCCGGGACTCGGAAGAGGATACGCAGTATTTT. Translating it yields CASRRDSEEDTQYF.

The rearrangement links TRBV6-5 to TRBJ1-5; 7 nucleotides line up with TRBD1. The CDR3 runs to 15 residues. V trimming: 4 bases; J trimming: 0 bases; junction bases outside the gene matches: 3. In germline, CDR1 is MNHEY, CDR2 SVGAGI. CDR3 region: CASSSGQYSNQPQHF. As DNA, the CDR3 is TGTGCCAGCAGTTCGGGACAGTATAGCAATCAGCCCCAGCATTTT.

The gene calls are TRBV4-1 and TRBJ2-5; a weak D match, TRBD2 (6 bases). The V end lost 4 bases, the J end lost 2 bases, and 14 bases lay between the germline ends. The V gene's germline CDR1 is MGHRA and CDR2 YSYEKL. The CDR3 totals 15 residues. The CDR3 region has the DNA TGCGCCAGCAGCCCCCAGGTCGGGGGTCAAGAGACCCAGTACTTC. Translating it yields CASSPQVGGQETQYF.

This clone appeared once. The V call is TRBV18, the J call TRBJ2-1, with 7 nucleotides matching TRBD2. This CDR3 comprises 17 residues. The V segment lost 2 bases and the J segment 4 bases; nucleotides outside the gene matches: 11. CDR1 and CDR2 from the germline V gene are KGHSH and LQKENI. The CDR3 sequence: CASSPIAGTTTYNEQFF. In nucleotides, the CDR3 is TGTGCCAGCTCACCAATAGCCGGGACTACCACGTACAATGAGCAGTTCTTC.

The chain uses TRBV7-2 and TRBJ2-7, with 10 bases matching TRBD2. V trimming: 1 base; J trimming: 0 bases; junction bases outside the gene matches: 0. This CDR3 contains 15 residues. Germline V gene lookup returns CDR1 SGHTA and CDR2 FQGNSA. The DNA for the CDR3 is TGTGCCAGCAGCTTAGGACTAGCGGGCTCCTACGAGCAGTACTTC. Translated: CASSLGLAGSYEQYF.

CDR3 nucleotide sequence: TGTGCCAGCAGTTTAAGGGAGGGGTCCGTCTACGAGCAGTACTTC. Amino acids: CASSLREGSVYEQYF. The rearrangement uses TRBV28 and TRBJ2-7; 7 bases line up with TRBD2. The junction had 7 bases not matched to a gene; V was cut back by 2 bases and J by 3 bases. The CDR3 runs to 15 residues. Germline loops: CDR1 MDHEN, CDR2 SYDVKM.

The chain combines TRBV4-1 with TRBJ2-1; 9 bases agree with TRBD1. The germline gives CDR1 MGHRA, CDR2 YSYEKL. This CDR3 contains 16 residues. V shed 1 base and J 2 bases; nucleotides not matched to a gene: 3. In DNA, the CDR3 is TGCGCCAGCAGCCAAGGCGGACAGGGGACCTACAATGAGCAGTTCTTC. Encoded protein: CASSQGGQGTYNEQFF.

The chain employs TRBV18 and TRBJ1-2; D not certain. The ends were cut back, 2 bases at V and 2 bases at J, with 9 bases in the middle. The CDR3 is 14 amino acids. Germline CDR1 is KGHSH and CDR2 is LQKENI. The CDR3 loop is CASSPAQVNYGYTF. CDR3 in DNA: TGTGCCAGCTCACCAGCCCAGGTCAACTATGGCTACACCTTC.

The CDR3 sequence: CASSSGGRYQPQHF. CDR3 DNA sequence: TGTGCCAGCTCCTCGGGGGGTCGGTATCAGCCCCAGCATTTT. This chain uses TRBV27 with TRBJ1-5; possible D gene TRBD1, 5 bases. Germline V CDR1 and CDR2: MNHEY, SMNVEV (reference sequence). CDR3 size: 14 residues. The V end lost 8 bases, the J end lost 5 bases, and 16 bases lay between the germline ends.

CDR3 bases: TGTGCCAGCACCCGGAGCAATGAGCAGTTCTTC. Translating it yields CASTRSNEQFF. The chain couples TRBV6-5 to TRBJ2-1; no definite D call. Germline V CDR1 and CDR2: MNHEY, SVGAGI. The CDR3 covers 11 residues. The V end lost 7 bases, the J end lost 6 bases, and 7 bases lay between the germline ends.

J is TRBJ1-2 and V is TRBV2, with 7 bases aligning to TRBD1. This CDR3 region has 13 residues. Germline V gives CDR1 SNHLY, CDR2 FYNNEI. Trimming at V came to 4 bases and at J to 10 bases, leaving 9 bases not matched to a gene. CDR3: CASSVDRASDYTF. CDR3 nucleotide sequence: TGTGCCAGCAGTGTTGACAGGGCGTCTGACTACACCTTC.

The V and J genes are TRBV2 and TRBJ2-3, with 12 nucleotides matching TRBD2. Germline CDR1 reads SNHLY; CDR2 reads FYNNEI. V was clipped by 3 bases and J by 0 bases; unmatched bases: 10. This CDR3 spans 19 amino acids. The CDR3 here is CASSETSGGIFSSTDTQYF. The CDR3 DNA follows: TGTGCCAGCAGTGAGACTAGCGGGGGCATCTTTTCTAGCACAGATACGCAGTATTTT.

The V and J genes are TRBV9 and TRBJ2-7, with 8 positions matching TRBD2. Germline V gene sequence: CDR1 SGDLS, CDR2 YYNGEE. This CDR3 contains 15 residues. V was clipped by 1 base and J by 0 bases; unmatched bases: 3. CDR3 bases: TGTGCCAGCAGCGTAAGCGGGGGAACCTCCTACGAGCAGTACTTC. Translation gives CASSVSGGTSYEQYF.

This clone showed up just once. The chain carries TRBV27 and TRBJ2-1; D not certain. Germline V CDR1 and CDR2: MNHEY, SMNVEV (reference sequence). CDR3 length: 16 amino acids. V was shortened by 1 base and J by 8 bases, with 18 bases between the two germline ends. The CDR3 loop is CASSLWARSLLDEQFF. The DNA for the CDR3 is TGTGCCAGCAGTTTATGGGCGCGTTCCCTGTTGGATGAGCAGTTCTTC.

This chain uses TRBV6-5 with TRBJ2-2; D not certain. This CDR3 is 15 amino acids long. CDR1 is MNHEY, CDR2 SVGAGI, per germline. Trimming took 8 bases from V and 1 from J, leaving 14 bases between them. The CDR3 reads CASRTLRRNTGELFF. The CDR3 DNA sequence: TGTGCCAGCCGCACCTTAAGGAGGAACACCGGGGAGCTGTTTTTT.